This entry describes one T cell receptor (beta chain). It has no known antigen specificity. The record has no base qualities; no much larger clone is one base away. TCRB CDR3 regions were amplified from about 1.9 ug genomic DNA, or all available DNA if less, using the immunoSEQ assay. Multiplex PCR used 60 forward primers for TCR V beta segments and 13 reverse primers for J beta segments. To estimate the number of reads per starting template, synthetic control templates were added to each sample at limiting dilution. Sequencing produced 87 bp reads on the Illumina HiSeq System. The published analysis was carried out like this. PCR and sequencing errors were removed by merging closely related sequences with a nearest neighbor algorithm. TCR overlap was defined as the percentage of unique tumor TCR beta sequences that were also present in the same patient's peripheral blood. TCRdb provides this immuneACCESS table in a form limited to in-frame rearrangements. Some clones are lacking; in checked studies, under half of them reflect an unresolved V gene, and why the rest are absent is not known. The V and J calls and clone size come from that table; D and trimming were worked out from the DNA. Present in this sample are roughly 80,000 clones, around 86% of which were seen just once. 2% to 2.5% of the sample is in the top ten clones.

Per the publication, the time point label means: after dendritic cell vaccination, including at tumor progression/relapse. To be selected, patients needed enough residual fresh-frozen tumor tissue and more than two years of available survival data. An isocitrate dehydrogenase mutation was not carried by any of the glioblastoma patients, although molecular status was otherwise variable. PBMC collection took place before vaccination, two weeks after the third vaccination, and at tumor progression if progression occurred. The Qiagen DNeasy Blood extraction Kit was used for extraction of genomic DNA. Clipping removes 4 bases from V and 3 bases from J, with 6 as the unmatched junction base count. Spanning cysteine to phenylalanine, the CDR3 consists of 16 amino acids. Only the CDR3 portion is preserved as DNA: 48 bases, with reading frame beginning at the first base. Reading the germline V gene gives CDR1 MNHNS and CDR2 SASEGT.

These data belong to a study of glioma-infiltrating T cells after dendritic cell vaccination (dated by TCRdb to 2015 to 2016). Context from the whole study: Of the roughly 15 glioblastoma patients in the cohort, all drawn from Phase I and II dendritic cell vaccination trials, 9 were newly diagnosed and 6 had recurrent disease. Autologous tumor lysate-pulsed dendritic cell vaccination was administered to the patients between the early 2000s and the early 2010s. Survival after dendritic cell vaccination was correlated with TCR sequencing metrics such as TIL content and the overlap between tumor and blood repertoires. Each patient was given three intradermal dendritic cell vaccine injections, spaced two weeks apart, in the arm below the axilla. In glioblastoma patients vaccinated with dendritic cells, deep sequencing of TCR beta CDR3 regions served to measure tumor-infiltrating lymphocyte content and to compare repertoires between tumor and blood. To make the vaccine, monocyte-derived dendritic cells were cultured for 7 to 8 days with IL-4 and GM-CSF and then pulsed overnight with autologous tumor lysate. General conclusions and limits of the study: The cohort was small and heterogeneous, and full blood and tumor sets were available for few patients, with initial-recurrent tumor pairs available for even fewer patients. Longer time to progression and overall survival after dendritic cell vaccination were predicted by higher estimated pretreatment TIL content. TCR clonality showed no direct relationship with survival, which suggests that a diverse polyclonal response may be important. The three-group TCR overlap response model was characterized as speculative, and prospective validation of the model was stated to be required.

The V and J genes are TRBV6-1 and TRBJ2-4, and 10 bases in between align with TRBD1. The origin of this receptor is a human donor with glioblastoma. Specimen: blood, collected after dendritic cell vaccination. DNA sequence: TGTGCCAGCAGTGCCCCAGGGGACAGGGGCAAAAACATTCAGTACTTC. Its product reads: CASSAPGDRGKNIQYF.